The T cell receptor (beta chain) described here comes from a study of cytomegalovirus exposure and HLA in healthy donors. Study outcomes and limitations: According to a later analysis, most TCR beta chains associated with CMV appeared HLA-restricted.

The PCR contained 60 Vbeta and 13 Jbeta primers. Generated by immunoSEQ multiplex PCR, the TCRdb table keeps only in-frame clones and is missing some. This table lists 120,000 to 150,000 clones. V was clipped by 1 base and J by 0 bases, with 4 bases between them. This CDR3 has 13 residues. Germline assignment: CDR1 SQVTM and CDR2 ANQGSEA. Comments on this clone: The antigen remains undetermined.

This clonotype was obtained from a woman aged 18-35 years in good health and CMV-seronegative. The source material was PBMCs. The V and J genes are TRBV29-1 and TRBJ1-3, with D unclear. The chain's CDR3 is CSVEGPSGNTIYF. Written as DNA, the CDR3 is TGCAGCGTTGAAGGGCCCTCTGGAAACACCATATATTTT.